The present TCR beta chain was sequenced within a study of T cell repertoires in cytomegalovirus infection. About the study: It can be stated that public TCR beta signatures indicated CMV infection as well as a matching HLA type. Findings of the study overall: Cumulative public TCR beta family frequency identified CMV carriers with the relevant HLA. Across the ex vivo response, the dominant clonotypes were HLA-C-restricted CMV-specific TCR beta clonotypes.

A few counts support this clonotype. The antigen remains undetermined. TCRdb passed the reads through MiXCR, listing each CDR3 protein once. The repertoire holds 150,000 to 200,000 distinct CDR3 sequences, with roughly 19% as singletons. Germline values: CDR1 SGHRS, CDR2 YFSETQ. V lost 0 bases to trimming and J lost 5 bases; unmatched junction nucleotides: 2. The CDR3 extends over 15 amino acids. The origin of this receptor is a human donor in good health (CMV status not recorded). Some clones in this sample may be carry-over from other donors' samples. This rearrangement joins TRBV5-1 to TRBJ2-2, with 9 bases identical to TRBD1. Source material: PBMCs. The CDR3 coding sequence is TGCGCCAGCAGCTTGGACAGGGGGCCGACCGGGGAGCTGTTTTTT. Amino acid sequence: CASSLDRGPTGELFF.